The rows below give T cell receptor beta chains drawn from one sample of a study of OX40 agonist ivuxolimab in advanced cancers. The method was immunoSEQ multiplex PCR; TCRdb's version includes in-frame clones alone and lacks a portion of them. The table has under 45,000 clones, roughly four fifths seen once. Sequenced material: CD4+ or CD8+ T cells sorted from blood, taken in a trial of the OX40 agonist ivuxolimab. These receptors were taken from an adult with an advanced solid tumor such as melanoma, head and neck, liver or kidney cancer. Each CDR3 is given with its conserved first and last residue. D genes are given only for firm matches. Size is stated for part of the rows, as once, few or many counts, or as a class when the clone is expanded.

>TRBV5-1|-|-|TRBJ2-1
TGCGCCAGCATGATGGGCGGTAACAATGAGCAGTTCTTC
CASMMGGNNEQFF
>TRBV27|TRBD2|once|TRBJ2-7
TGTGCCAGCAGTTCTCTAGCGGGAGACCGCACCTACGAGCAGTACTTC
CASSSLAGDRTYEQYF
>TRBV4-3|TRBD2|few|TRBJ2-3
TGCGCCAGCAGCCAAGAAGGGCTAGCGGGAGGGCTCCCCACAGATACGCAGTATTTT
CASSQEGLAGGLPTDTQYF
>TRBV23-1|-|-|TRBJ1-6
TGCGTCAGGCGGGGCCTCCCCTGGAATTCACCCCTCCACTTT
CVRRGLPWNSPLHF
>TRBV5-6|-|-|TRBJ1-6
TGTGCCAGCAGCTTGGTGGGGATAGCTTCACCCCTCCACTTT
CASSLVGIASPLHF
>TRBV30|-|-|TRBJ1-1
TGTGCCTGGGTCCAGACAGCGGGGAGAACTGAAGCTTTCTTT
CAWVQTAGRTEAFF
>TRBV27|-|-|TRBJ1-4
TGTGCCAGCAGCCCCCCCGAGTGGAGGAATGAAAAACTGTTTTTT
CASSPPEWRNEKLFF
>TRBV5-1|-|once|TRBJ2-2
TGCGCCAGCAGTTCGGGGCAGAACACCGGGGAGCTGTTTTTT
CASSSGQNTGELFF
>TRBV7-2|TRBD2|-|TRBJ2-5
TGTGCCAGCAGCCCCACTAGCGGGGTTCACGAGACCCAGTACTTC
CASSPTSGVHETQYF
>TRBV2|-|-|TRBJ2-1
TGTGCCAGCAGTGAAGCTCGGGTCCAACTCAACGGGCAGTTCTTC
CASSEARVQLNGQFF
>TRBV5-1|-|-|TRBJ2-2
TGCGCCAGCAGCTTGGGAACCCCGAACACCGGGGAGCTGTTTTTT
CASSLGTPNTGELFF
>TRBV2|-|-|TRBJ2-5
TGTGCCAGCAGTGAAGCTCGGGAGACCCAGTACTTC
CASSEARETQYF
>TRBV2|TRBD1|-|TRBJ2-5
TGTGCCAGCAGAGATGGACAGGGAGAGACCCAGTACTTC
CASRDGQGETQYF
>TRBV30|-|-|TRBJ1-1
TGTGCCTGGAGTAGGGGGGGGAACACTGAAGCTTTCTTT
CAWSRGGNTEAFF
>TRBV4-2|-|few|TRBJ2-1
TGTGCCAGCAGCCGAGAGTTGGGGGATAATAGGGAGCAGTTCTTC
CASSRELGDNREQFF
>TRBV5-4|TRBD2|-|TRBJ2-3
TGTGCCAGCAGCTTGAGGACTAGCGGGAGGGCCTTTGATACGCAGTATTTT
CASSLRTSGRAFDTQYF
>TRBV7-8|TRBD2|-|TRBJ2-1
TGTGCCAGCAGCTCAGGACTAGCGGGAGTAGGTGGCAATGAGCAGTTCTTC
CASSSGLAGVGGNEQFF
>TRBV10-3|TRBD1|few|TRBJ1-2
TGTGCCATCAGTGAGTCATGGCAGGGGGGCGGCTACACCTTC
CAISESWQGGGYTF
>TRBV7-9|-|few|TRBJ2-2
TGTGCCAGCAGCTTAGGGACCGGGGAGCTGTTTTTT
CASSLGTGELFF
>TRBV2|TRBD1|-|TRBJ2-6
TGTGCCAGCAGTGATCAGCAGGGGGTCTCCGGGGCCAACGTCCTGACTTTC
CASSDQQGVSGANVLTF
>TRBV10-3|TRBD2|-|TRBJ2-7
TGTGCCATCAGTGGGACTAGCGGGTTGAGCTCCTACGAGCAGTACTTC
CAISGTSGLSSYEQYF
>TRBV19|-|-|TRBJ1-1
TGTGCCAGTAGTATAGCTATAGGTGGGGCTGAAGCTTTCTTT
CASSIAIGGAEAFF
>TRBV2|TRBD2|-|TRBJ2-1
TGTGCCAGCAAGCTGGGACTAGTTTTGGCCAATGAGCAGTTCTTC
CASKLGLVLANEQFF
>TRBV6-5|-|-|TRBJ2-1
TGTGCCAGCAGTTACCAGGCGAGCTCCTACAATGAGCAGTTCTTC
CASSYQASSYNEQFF
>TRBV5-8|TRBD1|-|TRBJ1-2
TGTGCCAGCAGCTTGATGGGACAGGGGTATGGCTACACCTTC
CASSLMGQGYGYTF
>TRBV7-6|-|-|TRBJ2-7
TGTGCCAGCAGCTTCATGGACGGCGAGCAGTACTTC
CASSFMDGEQYF
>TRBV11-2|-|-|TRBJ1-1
TGTGCCAGCAGCCGGGTCGGGGTAGGGAGCACTGAAGCTTTCTTT
CASSRVGVGSTEAFF
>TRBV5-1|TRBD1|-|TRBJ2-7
TGCGCCAGCACGGTGTCAGGGGGATCCTACGAGCAGTACTTC
CASTVSGGSYEQYF